This record looks at one TCR beta chain sequence and its context. The data derive from a study of blood T cell repertoires in COVID-19. The overall study: Samples representing acute and convalescent COVID-19 were sourced from the United States, Italy and Spain.

The V gene's germline CDR1 is SEHNR and CDR2 FQNEAQ (reference sequence). This CDR3 region has 12 residues. V dropped 3 bases and J dropped 2 bases, with 2 bases sitting between them. The repertoire was sequenced with immunoSEQ multiplex PCR; TCRdb's copy has only in-frame clones and lacks some. The table shows roughly 200,000 clones, with around 90% occurring only once. Source material: peripheral blood. The sequence was collected from a man aged 55 to 70 with active or convalescent COVID-19. The gene calls are TRBV7-9 and TRBJ1-3; D uncertain. The CDR3 sequence is CASSFTGNTIYF. CDR3 DNA sequence: TGTGCCAGCAGCTTTACTGGAAACACCATATATTTT.